The 20 T cell receptor beta chains presented below share a single source sample, sequenced in a study of OX40 agonist ivuxolimab in advanced cancers. The method was immunoSEQ multiplex PCR; TCRdb's version includes in-frame clones alone and lacks a portion of them. The sample has approximately 87,000 clones, more than 85% seen once. The sequences come from CD4+ or CD8+ T cells sorted from blood, collected in a trial of the OX40 agonist ivuxolimab. Source of these receptors: an adult with an advanced solid tumor such as melanoma, head and neck, liver or kidney cancer.

The rearrangement uses TRBV15 and TRBJ2-1; D is unclear. V was clipped by 0 bases and J by 0 bases, with 18 bases between them. This CDR3 spans 19 amino acids. Germline V CDR1 and CDR2: LNHNV, YYDKDF (reference sequence). The CDR3 sequence is CATSREVGRGSSSYNEQFF. CDR3 nucleotide sequence: TGTGCCACCAGCAGAGAGGTCGGGCGTGGGTCTAGCTCCTACAATGAGCAGTTCTTC.

This clone was counted only a few times. The chain uses TRBV19 and TRBJ1-5; 7 bases fit TRBD1. The CDR3 is 16 residues long. Trimming took 10 bases from V and 0 from J; bases not matched to a gene: 12. Germline V CDR1 and CDR2: LNHDA, SQIVND (reference sequence). The CDR3 coding sequence is TGTGCCACCAGAGACGAGGGGGCGTATAGCAATCAGCCCCAGCATTTT. Protein sequence: CATRDEGAYSNQPQHF.

V gene TRBV4-3 combines with J gene TRBJ1-6; D might be TRBD1 (5 bases). Germline V gene lookup returns CDR1 LGHNA and CDR2 YSLEER. This CDR3 contains 15 residues. V was trimmed by 0 bases and J by 12 bases, leaving 15 bases between them. CDR3 DNA sequence: TGCGCCAGCAGCCAAGATTGGGGGGGGGTGATACCCCTCCACTTT. Protein: CASSQDWGGVIPLHF.

The V call is TRBV7-2, the J call TRBJ2-3, with 8 bases matching TRBD2. Germline CDR1 reads SGHTA; CDR2 reads FQGNSA. The CDR3 runs 15 residues. Trimming at V came to 4 bases and at J to 1 base, leaving 4 bases not matched to a gene. The CDR3 sequence is CASSSLGGGTDTQYF. In nucleotides, the CDR3 is TGTGCCAGCAGCTCCCTCGGGGGGGGCACAGATACGCAGTATTTT.

This clone was seen many times. The gene calls are TRBV11-2 and TRBJ1-1; D is unresolved. Germline V gives CDR1 SGHAT, CDR2 FQNNGV. The germline V and J ends were trimmed by 0 bases and 8 bases, with 19 bases remaining between them. The CDR3 sequence is 16 residues long. CDR3 loop: CASSLDPNQNFREAFF. The CDR3 coding sequence is TGTGCCAGCAGCTTAGATCCGAACCAAAACTTTAGGGAAGCTTTCTTT. The full variable domain, with the rest looked up from reference TRBV11-2 and TRBJ1-1, is EAGVAQSPRYKIIEKRQSVAFWCNPISGHATLYWYQQILGQGPKLLIQFQNNGVVDDSQLPKDRFSAERLKGVDSTLKIQPAKLEDSAVYLCASSLDPNQNFREAFFGQGTRLTVV.

The chain joins TRBV4-3 to TRBJ1-2, with 7 bases that match TRBD1. The germline V gene has CDR1 LGHNA and CDR2 YSLEER. The CDR3 is made up of 14 amino acids. V dropped 1 base and J dropped 6; count of bases not matched to a gene: 5. The CDR3 nucleotides read TGCGCCAGCAGCCAAGCCGACAGGGCTAATGGCTACACCTTC. Protein product: CASSQADRANGYTF.

The chain is built from TRBV4-2 and TRBJ1-2; no clear D gene. The CDR3 runs to 14 residues. V was clipped by 0 bases and J by 4 bases, with 9 bases between them. Germline CDR1 and CDR2: LGHNA and YNFKEQ. The CDR3 loop reads CASSQDESFYGYTF. Written as DNA, the CDR3 is TGTGCCAGCAGCCAAGATGAAAGTTTCTATGGCTACACCTTC.

This chain links TRBV23-1 with TRBJ2-1; TRBD2 is a possible D gene (5 bases). TRBV23-1 is an open reading frame whose function is uncertain. Between the trimmed V and J ends, which lost 0 bases and 2 bases, there was a span of 17 bases. This CDR3 contains 18 residues. The CDR3 bases are TGCGCCAGCAGTCAATCCGGCGTACCGGGGTCTACCTACAATGAGCAGTTCTTC. Its protein product is CASSQSGVPGSTYNEQFF.

This clone showed up just a few times. The chain uses TRBV28 and TRBJ2-7; 10 bases align to TRBD2. Trimming at V came to 7 bases and at J to 5 bases, leaving 14 bases not matched to a gene. This CDR3 is 16 amino acids long. The V gene's germline CDR1 is MDHEN and CDR2 SYDVKM. The CDR3, as DNA: TGTGCCAGCAACCCCATCCCGGGACTAGCGAGCGACGAGCAGTACTTC. Protein: CASNPIPGLASDEQYF.

The chain is built from TRBV6-6 and TRBJ1-2; D is unresolved. This CDR3 spans 15 amino acids. V lost 5 bases and J 5 bases, leaving 18 bases between the germline ends. CDR1 is MNHNY, CDR2 SVGAGI, per germline (reference sequence). The CDR3 loop is CASSQTSTEPYGYTF. In DNA form, the CDR3 reads TGTGCCAGCAGTCAAACCTCGACGGAGCCTTATGGCTACACCTTC.

This chain connects TRBV19 to TRBJ2-3, with D uncertain. The germline V gene has CDR1 LNHDA and CDR2 SQIVND (reference sequence). The CDR3 runs to 13 residues. Trimming removed 0 bases at V and 5 bases at J, with 6 bases between. The DNA of the CDR3 is TGTGCCAGTAGTATAGACGCCAAAGATACGCAGTATTTT. This codes for CASSIDAKDTQYF.

This rearrangement joins TRBV9 to TRBJ2-3, with 11 positions matching TRBD2. The CDR3 totals 16 residues. The ends lost 3 bases at V and 6 bases at J; junction bases unmatched: 9. Germline V gene sequence: CDR1 SGDLS, CDR2 YYNGEE. CDR3 protein: CASSGLAGGPSDTQYF. CDR3 sequence (DNA): TGTGCCAGCAGCGGGTTAGCGGGAGGGCCGTCTGATACGCAGTATTTT.

The V and J genes are TRBV15 and TRBJ1-5, with 8 bases identical to TRBD1. Trimming cost V 2 bases and J 4 bases; bases outside gene matches: 4. CDR1 and CDR2 (germline): LNHNV, YYDKDF (reference sequence). The CDR3 sequence is 15 residues long. The CDR3 sequence is CATSRPDRENQPQHF. The CDR3 DNA follows: TGTGCCACCAGCAGACCGGACAGGGAAAATCAGCCCCAGCATTTT.

This sequence joins TRBV6-5 and TRBJ2-1; no clear D. In germline, CDR1 is MNHEY, CDR2 SVGAGI. The CDR3 runs 12 residues. Trimming cost V 5 bases and J 10 bases, with 12 bases left between them. The DNA for the CDR3 is TGTGCCAGCAGTCCTCACCCGGCCGAGCAGTTCTTC. Protein sequence: CASSPHPAEQFF.

CDR3 DNA: TGTGCCAGCAGCTCACCCGTTCTAGCGGGAGGACACGAGCAGTACTTC. This sequence encodes CASSSPVLAGGHEQYF. The chain has TRBV7-9 and TRBJ2-5; 11 bases agree with TRBD2. The J call could be wrong; TRBJ2-7 is a better fit for the DNA end. This CDR3 is built from 16 residues. Germline V gives CDR1 SEHNR, CDR2 FQNEAQ (reference sequence).

The J gene is TRBJ1-2, the V gene TRBV10-2; 7 bases are shared with TRBD1. Germline assignment: CDR1 WSHSY and CDR2 SAAADI. The V and J ends lost 2 bases and 6 bases, in that order; junction bases with no gene match: 9. CDR3 length: 15 amino acids. CDR3 in DNA: TGCGCCAGCAGTGAGGTCCCCGCAGGGGGGGATGGCTACACCTTC. Translation gives CASSEVPAGGDGYTF.

CDR3 amino acids: CASSPWVRGGNTIYF. CDR3 DNA: TGTGCCAGCAGCCCTTGGGTCAGGGGTGGAAACACCATATATTTT. The chain recombines TRBV7-8 with TRBJ1-3, with TRBD1 as a possible D gene (6 bases). Germline V gene lookup returns CDR1 SGHVS and CDR2 FQNEAQ. The CDR3 consists of 15 residues. V shed 5 bases and J shed 3 bases, with 14 bases lying between them.

V gene TRBV6-5 combines with J gene TRBJ1-4; D call uncertain. Trimming pared 2 bases from V and 8 bases from J, leaving 3 bases between. This CDR3 has 11 amino acids. The germline V gene encodes CDR1 MNHEY and CDR2 SVGAGI. CDR3 residues: CASSYGEKLFF. The CDR3 coding sequence is TGTGCCAGCAGTTACGGAGAAAAACTGTTTTTT.

The chain couples TRBV5-4 to TRBJ2-3; perhaps TRBD1 as D (6 bases). The germline V and J ends were trimmed by 0 bases and 4 bases, with 12 bases remaining between them. Germline V lookup: CDR1 SGHNT, CDR2 YYREEE (reference sequence). CDR3 length: 15 residues. The CDR3 region is CASSLEGGSADTQYF. The CDR3 DNA reads TGTGCCAGCAGCTTGGAAGGGGGATCGGCAGATACGCAGTATTTT.

This rearrangement joins TRBV7-9 to TRBJ2-3; 9 bases are a match to TRBD2. After removal of 5 bases from V and 6 bases from J, the junction contained 18 bases not matched to a gene. This CDR3 region has 18 residues. Per the germline V gene, CDR1 is SEHNR and CDR2 is FQNEAQ (reference sequence). CDR3 DNA sequence: TGTGCCAGCAGCGCCCCCACGGCCGGGACTAGCCCTCCGGATACGCAGTATTTT. It codes for CASSAPTAGTSPPDTQYF.